Following are 16 T cell receptor beta chains from one sample sequenced in a study of blood T cell repertoires in COVID-19. TCRdb's table, derived via immunoSEQ multiplex PCR, lists solely in-frame clones and lacks some. In the table there are roughly 150,000 clones, roughly 91% of which are singletons. The sample comprised peripheral blood. These receptors all stem from a man in his 60s with active or convalescent COVID-19.

This clone appeared a single time. The V gene is TRBV27, the J gene TRBJ2-3; 8 bases are shared with TRBD1. This CDR3 region has 16 residues. The V and J ends lost 2 bases and 5 bases, in that order; junction bases with no gene match: 9. Germline V lookup: CDR1 MNHEY, CDR2 SMNVEV (reference sequence). CDR3 sequence: CASSLARTGTGDTQYF. CDR3 bases: TGTGCCAGCAGTTTAGCCAGGACAGGGACGGGAGATACGCAGTATTTT.

CDR3 sequence reads: CASSPRTGVNYGYTF. The DNA for the CDR3 is TGTGCCAGCAGTCCGAGGACAGGGGTGAACTATGGCTACACCTTC. The genes are TRBV25-1 and TRBJ1-2; 9 bases line up with TRBD1. CDR1 and CDR2 from the germline V gene are MGHDK and SYGVNS. Unmatched junction bases numbered 6, after V lost 5 bases and J lost 2 bases. This CDR3 is built from 15 residues.

This clone was counted only a few times. The CDR3 sequence: CASSQGRVTNEKLFF. CDR3 DNA sequence: TGTGCCAGCAGCCAAGGACGGGTAACTAATGAAAAACTGTTTTTT. This sequence joins TRBV14 and TRBJ1-4; D is undetermined. This CDR3 has 15 residues. Trimming stripped 1 base from V and 1 base from J, with 7 bases between. Germline CDR1 SGHDN, CDR2 FVKESK. The full variable domain, with the rest looked up from reference TRBV14 and TRBJ1-4, is EAGVTQFPSHSVIEKGQTVTLRCDPISGHDNLYWYRRVMGKEIKFLLHFVKESKQDESGMPNNRFLAERTGGTYSTLKVQPAELEDSGVYFCASSQGRVTNEKLFFGSGTQLSVL.

This rearrangement joins TRBV6-4 to TRBJ2-7; 8 positions match TRBD1. Germline loops: CDR1 MRHNA, CDR2 SNTAGT. Trimming cost V 3 bases and J 0 bases; bases outside gene matches: 7. The CDR3 spans 16 residues. The CDR3 loop reads CASSDIRDRSSYEQYF. CDR3 DNA: TGTGCCAGCAGTGATATTAGGGACAGGAGCTCCTACGAGCAGTACTTC.

V and J are TRBV7-8 and TRBJ2-1, with TRBD1 matching over 7 bases. V lost 5 bases to trimming and J lost 7 bases; unmatched junction nucleotides: 5. Per the germline V gene, CDR1 is SGHVS and CDR2 is FQNEAQ. The CDR3 consists of 13 residues. CDR3 nucleotide sequence: TGTGCCAGCAGCCGAGACAGGGAGAATGAGCAGTTCTTC. It encodes CASSRDRENEQFF.

In its sample, this clone was seen once. V usage is TRBV4-1 and J usage is TRBJ1-2; perhaps TRBD1 as D (5 bases). The CDR3 spans 14 residues. Germline-derived CDR1 and CDR2 are MGHRA and YSYEKL. The V end was cut by 1 base, the J end by 2 bases, with 8 bases between. The CDR3 DNA reads as TGCGCCAGCAGCCAAGGGACATGGAACTATGGCTACACCTTC. This codes for CASSQGTWNYGYTF.

This clone was counted a few times. V gene TRBV6-5 combines with J gene TRBJ1-1; 9 positions agree with TRBD1. Germline V lookup: CDR1 MNHEY, CDR2 SVGAGI. The trim removed 0 bases at V and 4 bases at J, leaving 3 bases unmatched. CDR3 length: 15 residues. CDR3 protein: CASSYSGTGSTEAFF. CDR3 nucleotides: TGTGCCAGCAGTTACTCGGGGACAGGGAGCACTGAAGCTTTCTTT.

The rearrangement joins TRBV14 to TRBJ2-7, with D possibly TRBD1 on 5 matching bases. Trimming took 3 bases from V and 2 from J, leaving 11 bases between them. Germline V gives CDR1 SGHDN, CDR2 FVKESK. The CDR3 spans 14 residues. CDR3 loop: CASSQYAGTYEQYF. In DNA form, the CDR3 reads TGTGCCAGCAGCCAGTACGCAGGGACCTACGAGCAGTACTTC.

This chain uses TRBV4-1 with TRBJ2-7, with D possibly being TRBD1 (5 bases). V was trimmed by 4 bases and J by 3 bases, leaving 13 bases between them. Germline loops: CDR1 MGHRA, CDR2 YSYEKL. The CDR3 covers 14 residues. Here the CDR3 DNA reads TGCGCCAGCAGCCGTAAGTTGACAGACTACGAGCAGTACTTC. It is translated as CASSRKLTDYEQYF.

The chain joins TRBV19 to TRBJ2-1; D possibly corresponds to TRBD1 (5 bases). The CDR3 sequence is 14 residues long. Germline CDR1 is LNHDA and CDR2 is SQIVND (reference sequence). V was clipped by 5 bases and J by 1 base, with 9 bases between them. In nucleotides, the CDR3 is TGTGCCAGTAGTGGGGCGGTTTCCTACAATGAGCAGTTCTTC. Translated: CASSGAVSYNEQFF.

This CDR3 is CASSRWPVGQATAYNSPLHF. CDR3 sequence (DNA): TGTGCCAGTAGTAGATGGCCCGTGGGACAGGCAACAGCCTATAATTCACCCCTCCACTTT. The genes are TRBV19 and TRBJ1-6; the match to TRBD1 covers 8 bases. J gave up 2 bases and V 4 bases, and 16 bases lay outside the gene matches. The germline CDR1 and CDR2 sequences are LNHDA and SQIVND (reference sequence). CDR3 length: 20 amino acids.

The chain couples TRBV4-2 to TRBJ1-2, with D unresolved. The V end was cut by 0 bases, the J end by 7 bases, with 12 bases between. The germline gives CDR1 LGHNA, CDR2 YNFKEQ. The CDR3 totals 14 residues. The CDR3, as DNA: TGTGCCAGCAGCCAAGAGGGTTCTGAGGGTGGCTACACCTTC. Translation: CASSQEGSEGGYTF.

V is TRBV9 and J is TRBJ2-5; 8 bases fit TRBD2. This CDR3 region has 17 residues. Germline V lookup: CDR1 SGDLS, CDR2 YYNGEE. Trimming cost V 4 bases and J 1 base; bases outside gene matches: 12. For the CDR3, the DNA is TGTGCCAGCAGCCCCCGTGGAGCGGGGGAGCTCCAAGAGACCCAGTACTTC. It codes for CASSPRGAGELQETQYF.

This clone appeared a few times. This rearrangement joins TRBV5-4 to TRBJ2-1; 8 nucleotides line up with TRBD1. Germline-derived CDR1 and CDR2 are SGHNT and YYREEE (reference sequence). V was clipped by 5 bases and J by 8 bases; unmatched bases: 12. CDR3 length: 15 amino acids. The CDR3 DNA reads TGTGCCAGCAGTGGACAGGGAGGATTGATCGATGAGCAGTTCTTC. This encodes CASSGQGGLIDEQFF.

This chain links TRBV7-9 with TRBJ2-3, with D perhaps TRBD2 (6 bases). V lost 3 bases and J lost 3, with 13 bases in between. Germline CDR1 is SEHNR and CDR2 is FQNEAQ (reference sequence). The CDR3 extends over 15 amino acids. As DNA, the CDR3 is TGTGCCAGCAGCTTTGAGGGACTGGCTACAGATACGCAGTATTTT. Encoded protein: CASSFEGLATDTQYF.

The CDR3 nucleotides are TGTGCCACCAGTGACCCCGGGACAGCCGAGCAGTACTTC. Residues: CATSDPGTAEQYF. The genes are TRBV24-1 and TRBJ2-7, with 7 nucleotides matching TRBD1. The ends lost 4 bases at V and 6 bases at J; junction bases unmatched: 5. The CDR3 covers 13 residues. Germline assignment: CDR1 KGHDR and CDR2 SFDVKD.